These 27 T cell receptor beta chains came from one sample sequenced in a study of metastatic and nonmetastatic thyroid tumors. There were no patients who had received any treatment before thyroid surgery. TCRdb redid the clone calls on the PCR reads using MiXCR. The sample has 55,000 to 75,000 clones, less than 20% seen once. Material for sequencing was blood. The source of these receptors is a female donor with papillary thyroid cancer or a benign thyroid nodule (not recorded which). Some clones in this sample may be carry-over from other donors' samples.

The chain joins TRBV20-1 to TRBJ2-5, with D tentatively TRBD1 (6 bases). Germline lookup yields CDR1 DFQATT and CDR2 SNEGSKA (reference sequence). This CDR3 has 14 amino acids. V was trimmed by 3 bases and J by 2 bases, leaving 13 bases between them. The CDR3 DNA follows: TGCAGTGCTAGGAGCCACAGGGAACAAGAGACCCAGTACTTC. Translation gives CSARSHREQETQYF.

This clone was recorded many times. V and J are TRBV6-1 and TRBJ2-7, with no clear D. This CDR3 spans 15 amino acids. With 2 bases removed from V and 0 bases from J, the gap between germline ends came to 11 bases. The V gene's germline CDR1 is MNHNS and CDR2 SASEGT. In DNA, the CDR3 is TGTGCCAGCAGTGAACGGTGGGCCCTCTCCTACGAGCAGTACTTC. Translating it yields CASSERWALSYEQYF.

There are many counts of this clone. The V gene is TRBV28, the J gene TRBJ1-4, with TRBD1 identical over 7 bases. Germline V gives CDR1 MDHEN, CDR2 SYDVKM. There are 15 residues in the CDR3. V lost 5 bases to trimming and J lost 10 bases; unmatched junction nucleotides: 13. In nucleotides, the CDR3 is TGTGCCAGCAGTCCCCAGAGGCAGGGGGTAGGAAAACTGTTTTTT. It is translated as CASSPQRQGVGKLFF.

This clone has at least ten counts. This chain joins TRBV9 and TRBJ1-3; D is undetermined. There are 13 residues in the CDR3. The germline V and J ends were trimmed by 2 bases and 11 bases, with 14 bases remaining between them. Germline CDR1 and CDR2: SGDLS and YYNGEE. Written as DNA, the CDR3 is TGTGCCAGCAGCGTTGGGGAAGGCAGCGCCATATATTTT. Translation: CASSVGEGSAIYF.

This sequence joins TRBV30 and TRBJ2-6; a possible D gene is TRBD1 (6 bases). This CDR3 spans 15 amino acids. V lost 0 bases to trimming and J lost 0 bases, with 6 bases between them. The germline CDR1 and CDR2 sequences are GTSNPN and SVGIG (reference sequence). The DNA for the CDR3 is TGTGCCTGGAGTGTAGGGGGCTCTGGGGCCAACGTCCTGACTTTC. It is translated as CAWSVGGSGANVLTF.

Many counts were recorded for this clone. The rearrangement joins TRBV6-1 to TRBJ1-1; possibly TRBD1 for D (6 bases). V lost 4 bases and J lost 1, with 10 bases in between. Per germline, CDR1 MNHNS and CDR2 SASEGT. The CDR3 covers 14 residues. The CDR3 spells CASSVTGQNTEAFF. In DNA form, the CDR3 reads TGTGCCAGCAGTGTAACGGGACAGAACACTGAAGCTTTCTTT.

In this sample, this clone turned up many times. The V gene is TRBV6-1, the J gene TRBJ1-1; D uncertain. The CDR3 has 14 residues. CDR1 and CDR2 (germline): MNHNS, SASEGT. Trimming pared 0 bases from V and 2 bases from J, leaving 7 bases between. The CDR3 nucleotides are TGTGCCAGCAGTGAAGCGGGCGCTAACACTGAAGCTTTCTTT. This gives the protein CASSEAGANTEAFF.

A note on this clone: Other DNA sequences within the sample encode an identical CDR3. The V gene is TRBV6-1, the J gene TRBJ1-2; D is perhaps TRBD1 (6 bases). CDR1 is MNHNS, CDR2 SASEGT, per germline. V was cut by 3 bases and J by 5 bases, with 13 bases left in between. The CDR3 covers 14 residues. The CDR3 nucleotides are TGTGCCAGCAGTGAGCGGGGGGCTCGATATGGCTACACCTTC. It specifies CASSERGARYGYTF.

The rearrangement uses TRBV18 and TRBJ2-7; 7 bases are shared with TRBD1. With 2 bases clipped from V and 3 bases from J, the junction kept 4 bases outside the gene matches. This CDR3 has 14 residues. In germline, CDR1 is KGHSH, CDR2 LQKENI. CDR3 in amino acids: CASSPGTEIYEQYF. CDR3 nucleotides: TGTGCCAGCTCACCAGGGACAGAAATCTACGAGCAGTACTTC.

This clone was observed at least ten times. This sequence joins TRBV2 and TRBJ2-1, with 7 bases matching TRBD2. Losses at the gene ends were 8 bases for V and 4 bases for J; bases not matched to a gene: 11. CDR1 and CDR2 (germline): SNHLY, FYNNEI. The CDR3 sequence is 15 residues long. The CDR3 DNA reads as TGTGCCAGCGGAGGGAGGTTAGCGGGTTACAATGAGCAGTTCTTC. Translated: CASGGRLAGYNEQFF.

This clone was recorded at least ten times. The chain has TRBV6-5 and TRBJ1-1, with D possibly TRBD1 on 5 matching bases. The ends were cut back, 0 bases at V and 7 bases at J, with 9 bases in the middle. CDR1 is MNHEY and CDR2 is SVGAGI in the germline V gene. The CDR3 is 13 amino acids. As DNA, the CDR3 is TGTGCCAGCAGTTACTCTGGAGGGGATGAAGCTTTCTTT. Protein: CASSYSGGDEAFF.

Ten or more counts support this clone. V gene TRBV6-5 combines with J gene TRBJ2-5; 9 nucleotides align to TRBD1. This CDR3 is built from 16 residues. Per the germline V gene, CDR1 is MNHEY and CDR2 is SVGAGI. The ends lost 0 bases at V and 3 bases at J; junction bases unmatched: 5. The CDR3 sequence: CASSYSRRTGEETQYF. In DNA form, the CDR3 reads TGTGCCAGCAGTTACTCGAGAAGGACAGGGGAAGAGACCCAGTACTTC.

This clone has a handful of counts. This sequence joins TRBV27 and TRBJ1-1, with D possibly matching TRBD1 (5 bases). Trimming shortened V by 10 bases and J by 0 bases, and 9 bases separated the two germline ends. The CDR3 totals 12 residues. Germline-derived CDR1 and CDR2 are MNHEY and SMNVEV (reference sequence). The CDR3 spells CATQDMNTEAFF. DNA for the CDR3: TGTGCCACCCAGGACATGAACACTGAAGCTTTCTTT.

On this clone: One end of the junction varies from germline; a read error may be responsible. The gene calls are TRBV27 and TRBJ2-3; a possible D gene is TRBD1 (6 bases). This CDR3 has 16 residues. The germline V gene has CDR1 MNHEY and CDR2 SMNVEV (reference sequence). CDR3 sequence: CTSSSVGTIGTDTQYF. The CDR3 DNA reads TGTACCAGCAGTTCCGTCGGGACAATTGGCACAGATACGCAGTACTTT.

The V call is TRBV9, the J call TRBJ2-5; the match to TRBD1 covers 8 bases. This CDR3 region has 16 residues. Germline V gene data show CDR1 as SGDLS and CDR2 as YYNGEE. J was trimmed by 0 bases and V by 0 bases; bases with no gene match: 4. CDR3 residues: CASSVVGTGYQETQYF. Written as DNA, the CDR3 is TGTGCCAGCAGCGTAGTGGGGACAGGATACCAAGAGACCCAGTACTTC.

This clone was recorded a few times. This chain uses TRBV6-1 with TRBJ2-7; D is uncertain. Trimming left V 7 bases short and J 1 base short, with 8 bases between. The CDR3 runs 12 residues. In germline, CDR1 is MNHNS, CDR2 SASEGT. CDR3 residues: CASTAGSYEQYF. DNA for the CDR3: TGTGCCAGCACGGCAGGATCCTACGAGCAGTACTTC.

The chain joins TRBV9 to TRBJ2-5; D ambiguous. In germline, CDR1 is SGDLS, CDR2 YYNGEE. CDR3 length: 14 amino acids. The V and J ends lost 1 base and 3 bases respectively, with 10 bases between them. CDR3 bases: TGTGCCAGCAGCGTATTCGCCGCGGAAGAGACCCAGTACTTC. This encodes CASSVFAAEETQYF.

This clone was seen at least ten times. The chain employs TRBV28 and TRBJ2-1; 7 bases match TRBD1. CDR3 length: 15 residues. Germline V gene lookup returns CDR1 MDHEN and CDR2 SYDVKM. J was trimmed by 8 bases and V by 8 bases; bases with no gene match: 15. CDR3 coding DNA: TGTGCCAGCGCCCTATTCCCCCAAGGGGGCTATGAGCAGTTCTTC. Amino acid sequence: CASALFPQGGYEQFF.

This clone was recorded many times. The CDR3 loop reads CASSRTSGSVYEQYF. The CDR3 region has the DNA TGTGCCAGCAGCCGGACTAGCGGGAGTGTCTACGAGCAGTACTTC. The chain employs TRBV9 and TRBJ2-7, with 13 bases aligning to TRBD2. The V gene end was trimmed by 4 bases and the J gene end by 3 bases; junction bases not matched to a gene: 4. CDR1 and CDR2 (germline): SGDLS, YYNGEE. This CDR3 contains 15 residues.

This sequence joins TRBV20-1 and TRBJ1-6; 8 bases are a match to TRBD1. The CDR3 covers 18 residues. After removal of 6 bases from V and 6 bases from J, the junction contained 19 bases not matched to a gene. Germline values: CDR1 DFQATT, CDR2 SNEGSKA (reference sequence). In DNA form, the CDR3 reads TGCAGTGCCACCCGAACCCAGTACTCAGGGGGCAGTAATTCACCCCTCCACTTT. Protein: CSATRTQYSGGSNSPLHF.

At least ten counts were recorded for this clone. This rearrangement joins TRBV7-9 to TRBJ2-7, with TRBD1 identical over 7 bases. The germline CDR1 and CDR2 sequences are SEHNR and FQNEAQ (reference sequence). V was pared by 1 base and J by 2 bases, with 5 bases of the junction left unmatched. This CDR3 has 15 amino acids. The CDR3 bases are TGTGCCAGCAGCTTAGACGCAGGGGGAACCTACGAGCAGTACTTC. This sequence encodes CASSLDAGGTYEQYF. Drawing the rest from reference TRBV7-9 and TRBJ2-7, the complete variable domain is DTGVSQNPRHKITKRGQNVTFRCDPISEHNRLYWYRQTLGQGPEFLTYFQNEAQLEKSRLLSDRFSAERPKGSFSTLEIQRTEQGDSAMYLCASSLDAGGTYEQYFGPGTRLTVT.

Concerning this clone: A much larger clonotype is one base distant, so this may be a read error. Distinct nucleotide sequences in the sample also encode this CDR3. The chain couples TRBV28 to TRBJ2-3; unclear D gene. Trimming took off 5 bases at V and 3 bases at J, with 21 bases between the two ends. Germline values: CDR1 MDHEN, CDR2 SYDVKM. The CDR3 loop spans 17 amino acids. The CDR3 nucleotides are TGTGCCAGCAGTCTAGGGCCTCGTAACAGAGCGACAGATACGCAGTATTTT. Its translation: CASSLGPRNRATDTQYF.

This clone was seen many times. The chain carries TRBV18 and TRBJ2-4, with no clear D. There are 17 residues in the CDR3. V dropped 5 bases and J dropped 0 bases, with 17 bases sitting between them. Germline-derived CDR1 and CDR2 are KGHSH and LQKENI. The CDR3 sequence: CASSEVRSRLAKNIQYF. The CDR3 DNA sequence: TGTGCCAGCTCAGAGGTCAGATCACGCCTAGCCAAAAACATTCAGTACTTC.

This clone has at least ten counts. The CDR3 DNA sequence: TGTGCCAGCAGTTTATACAGGGGCCCGAACACTGAAGCTTTCTTT. It is translated as CASSLYRGPNTEAFF. This chain connects TRBV27 to TRBJ1-1, with 7 bases fitting TRBD1. Germline V gives CDR1 MNHEY, CDR2 SMNVEV (reference sequence). This CDR3 has 15 amino acids. After removal of 1 base from V and 1 base from J, the junction contained 3 bases not matched to a gene.

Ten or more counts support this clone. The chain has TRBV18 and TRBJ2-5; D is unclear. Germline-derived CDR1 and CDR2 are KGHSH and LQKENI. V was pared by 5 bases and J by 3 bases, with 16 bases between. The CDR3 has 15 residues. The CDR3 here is CASSSPNQREETQYF. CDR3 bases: TGTGCCAGCTCATCGCCGAACCAAAGGGAAGAGACCCAGTACTTC.

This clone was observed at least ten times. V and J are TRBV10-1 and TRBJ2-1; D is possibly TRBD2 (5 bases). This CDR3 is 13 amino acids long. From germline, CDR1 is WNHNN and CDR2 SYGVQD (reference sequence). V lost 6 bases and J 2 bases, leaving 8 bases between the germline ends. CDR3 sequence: CASSPGTYNEQFF. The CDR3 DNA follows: TGCGCCAGCAGCCCGGGAACCTACAATGAGCAGTTCTTC.

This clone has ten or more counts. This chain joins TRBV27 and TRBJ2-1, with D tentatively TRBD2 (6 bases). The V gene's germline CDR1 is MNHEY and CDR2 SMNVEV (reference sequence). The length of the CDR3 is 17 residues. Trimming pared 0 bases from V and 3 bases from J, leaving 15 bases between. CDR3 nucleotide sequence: TGTGCCAGCAGTTTATCGAGTTGGCGGGAAGACTACAATGAGCAGTTCTTC. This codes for CASSLSSWREDYNEQFF.